This T cell receptor beta chain appears in the sequencing data of a study of cytomegalovirus exposure and HLA in healthy donors. Study results and caveats: Investigators reported 150 to 200 TCR beta chains as tied to cytomegalovirus.

About this clone: Its antigen is undetermined.

Germline V gene data show CDR1 as SNHLY and CDR2 as FYNNEI. V lost 4 bases and J lost 6, with 9 bases in between. The CDR3 is 12 residues long. TCRdb's table, derived via immunoSEQ multiplex PCR, lists solely in-frame clones and lacks some. Here the sample spans more than 95,000 clones, approximately 90% being singletons. V usage is TRBV2 and J usage is TRBJ1-1; D not certain. The sequence was obtained from a woman aged 18 to 35 in good health and CMV-seronegative. Sequencing was carried out using PBMCs. As DNA, the CDR3 is TGTGCCAGCAGTGTACAGAGCCCTGAAGCTTTCTTT. It specifies CASSVQSPEAFF.